This TCR beta chain was profiled in a study of identifying expanded T cells in peripheral blood. TCRdb's copy holds only in-frame clones and misses some; the assay was immunoSEQ multiplex PCR. The repertoire consists of some 95,000 clones, with 88% occurring once and the leading ten covering approximately 5%. During the collection period, no donor immune events like infections were recorded. Germline CDR1 and CDR2: KGHSH and LQKENI. The V end was cut by 4 bases, the J end by 2 bases, with 27 bases between. This CDR3 is 19 amino acids long. As to this clone: No antigen is known for it.

Study-wide results and limits: Roughly 1.2 clones differed between technical replicates, versus around 16 and 19 over time.

The chain employs TRBV18 and TRBJ2-7; TRBD1 is a possible D gene (8 bases). The receptor was isolated from a person aged 18 to 70 in good health. The sample consisted of blood. Here the CDR3 reads CASSQAGQGAYRIAYEQYF. DNA of the CDR3: TGTGCCAGCTCACAAGCGGGGCAGGGGGCCTACCGGATTGCCTACGAGCAGTACTTC.